The 21 T cell receptor beta chains listed next were all sequenced from one sample in a study of graft-versus-host responses after intestinal transplantation. TCRdb keeps only in-frame clones here, not all; method: immunoSEQ multiplex PCR. The table lists 12,000 to 15,000 clones, around a third of them singletons. Source: alloreactive CD4+ T cells from a mixed lymphocyte reaction culture, taken before intestinal transplant. The subset is: CFSE-low proliferating T cells sorted from roughly six-day pre-transplant mixed lymphocyte reaction (GvH or HvG direction). These receptors were obtained from a human patient who received an intestinal transplant.

CDR3 in DNA: TGTGCCAGTAGTACCGGGGGGGAGAACTATGGCTACACCTTC. It translates to CASSTGGENYGYTF. This rearrangement joins TRBV19 to TRBJ1-2, with D possibly TRBD1 on 5 matching bases. With 4 bases removed from V and 2 bases from J, the gap between germline ends came to 11 bases. CDR1 LNHDA and CDR2 SQIVND come from the germline V gene (reference sequence). This CDR3 has 14 amino acids.

This clone was seen once. V usage is TRBV7-4 and J usage is TRBJ2-3; 7 nucleotides line up with TRBD2. The CDR3 runs to 14 residues. After removal of 5 bases from V and 4 bases from J, the junction contained 6 bases not matched to a gene. The V gene's germline CDR1 is SGHVT and CDR2 SQSDAQ. CDR3 DNA: TGTGCCAGCAGCCCAGCGGGACTTCCAGATACGCAGTATTTT. This translates into CASSPAGLPDTQYF.

The genes are TRBV28 and TRBJ2-7; 9 bases are a match to TRBD2. V was pared by 11 bases and J by 5 bases, with 13 bases of the junction left unmatched. The CDR3 has 14 residues. In germline, CDR1 is MDHEN, CDR2 SYDVKM. Written as DNA, the CDR3 is TGTGCCGCACAATCTAGCGGGGTTACCCACGAGCAGTACTTC. It yields the protein CAAQSSGVTHEQYF.

V usage is TRBV19 and J usage is TRBJ2-2; possible D gene TRBD2, 5 bases. The CDR3 is made up of 11 amino acids. Trimming left V 7 bases short and J 7 bases short, with 7 bases between. Germline V gene data show CDR1 as LNHDA and CDR2 as SQIVND (reference sequence). The CDR3 region has the DNA TGTGCCAGTAAAGGAGGCGGGGAGCTGTTTTTT. Translation: CASKGGGELFF.

The chain's CDR3 is CASSGAGVETQYF. The CDR3 bases are TGCGCCAGCAGTGGGGCGGGAGTAGAGACCCAGTACTTC. This sequence joins TRBV10-2 and TRBJ2-5; 7 bases are a match to TRBD2. The CDR3 has 13 amino acids. CDR1 is WSHSY, CDR2 SAAADI, per germline. The V gene end was trimmed by 4 bases and the J gene end by 4 bases; junction bases not matched to a gene: 3.

This clone is a singleton in its sample. The CDR3, as DNA: TGTGCCAGCAGCCGTGGCAACAGTCAAGAGACCCAGTACTTC. Protein sequence: CASSRGNSQETQYF. The chain employs TRBV5-4 and TRBJ2-5; D ambiguous. This CDR3 spans 14 amino acids. V lost 4 bases to trimming and J lost 2 bases, with 12 bases between them. Germline CDR1 reads SGHNT; CDR2 reads YYREEE (reference sequence).

The chain is built from TRBV7-6 and TRBJ1-1; D is unresolved. There are 15 residues in the CDR3. The germline V gene encodes CDR1 SGHVS and CDR2 FNYEAQ. The V gene lost 2 bases and the J gene lost 1 base, with 11 bases spanning the gap. CDR3 residues: CASSLLPGSNTEAFF. CDR3 nucleotide sequence: TGTGCCAGCAGCTTACTCCCGGGGTCGAACACTGAAGCTTTCTTT.

In its sample, this clone was seen a few times. This chain links TRBV5-5 with TRBJ2-3; no definite D call. The CDR3 is 12 residues long. Per the germline V gene, CDR1 is SGHKS and CDR2 is YYEKEE (reference sequence). Between the trimmed V and J ends, which lost 1 base and 6 bases, there was a span of 6 bases. The CDR3 DNA sequence: TGTGCCAGCAGCTTGTATCAGGATACGCAGTATTTT. It codes for CASSLYQDTQYF.

As concerns this clone: A read error is likely, as this CDR3 ends without the conserved phenylalanine or tryptophan. V usage is TRBV6-1 and J usage is TRBJ1-2; D perhaps matches TRBD1 (6 bases). The V end was cut by 0 bases, the J end by 8 bases, with 10 bases between. This CDR3 spans 13 amino acids. The germline gives CDR1 MNHNS, CDR2 SASEGT. The CDR3 nucleotides are TGTGCCAGCAGTGAAGCGCTAGGGGGGGGCTACACCCTC. It translates to CASSEALGGGYTL.

This rearrangement joins TRBV7-9 to TRBJ1-1, with TRBD1 matching over 7 bases. This CDR3 is built from 15 residues. From germline, CDR1 is SEHNR and CDR2 FQNEAQ (reference sequence). The V and J ends lost 2 bases and 3 bases, in that order; junction bases with no gene match: 6. This chain's CDR3 is CASSLTTGRDTEAFF. For the CDR3, the DNA is TGTGCCAGCAGCTTAACGACAGGGCGGGACACTGAAGCTTTCTTT. Drawing the rest from reference TRBV7-9 and TRBJ1-1, the complete variable domain is DTGVSQNPRHKITKRGQNVTFRCDPISEHNRLYWYRQTLGQGPEFLTYFQNEAQLEKSRLLSDRFSAERPKGSFSTLEIQRTEQGDSAMYLCASSLTTGRDTEAFFGQGTRLTVV.

This chain joins TRBV5-5 and TRBJ2-2, with a tentative D call TRBD2 (6 bases). Per germline, CDR1 SGHKS and CDR2 YYEKEE (reference sequence). The CDR3 runs to 16 residues. V dropped 1 base and J dropped 5 bases, with 15 bases sitting between them. CDR3 loop: CASSLLEGTWTGELFF. For the CDR3, the DNA is TGTGCCAGCAGCTTGCTGGAGGGCACATGGACCGGGGAGCTGTTTTTT.

Within the sample, this clone is medium-sized. The rearrangement links TRBV2 to TRBJ1-1; tentatively, D is TRBD1 (5 bases). Germline V CDR1 and CDR2: SNHLY, FYNNEI. Trimming took off 4 bases at V and 0 bases at J, with 9 bases between the two ends. CDR3 length equals 14 residues. The CDR3 DNA reads as TGTGCCAGCAGTGTCCAGGGCCTGAACACTGAAGCTTTCTTT. Protein sequence: CASSVQGLNTEAFF.

As concerns this clone: A read error is possible here, since a much larger clone lies one base away. At the DNA level, this CDR3 is encoded by other sequences in the same sample as well. The rearrangement links TRBV7-2 to TRBJ1-6; no clear D. The ends were cut back, 1 base at V and 5 bases at J, with 6 bases in the middle. Germline values: CDR1 SGHTA, CDR2 FQGNSA. This CDR3 is built from 14 residues. CDR3 sequence (DNA): TGTGCCAGCAGCTTAGGGACCAATAATTCACCCCTCCACTTT. It encodes CASSLGTNNSPLHF.

The chain couples TRBV9 to TRBJ1-3, with 10 positions matching TRBD1. The V segment lost 6 bases and the J segment 0 bases; nucleotides outside the gene matches: 15. Germline lookup yields CDR1 SGDLS and CDR2 YYNGEE. The CDR3 sequence is 19 residues long. CDR3 region: CASTRTGGTGASSGNTIYF. The CDR3 DNA reads TGTGCCAGCACCCGTACTGGAGGGACAGGGGCTAGCTCTGGAAACACCATATATTTT.

This clone was counted a few times. The chain has TRBV6-9 and TRBJ1-1, with unresolved D. CDR3 length equals 14 residues. CDR1 MNHGY and CDR2 SVAAGI come from the germline V gene. The V end was cut by 3 bases, the J end by 0 bases, with 8 bases between. CDR3 DNA: TGTGCCAGCAGTTACGGGCAGATGAACACTGAAGCTTTCTTT. Translation: CASSYGQMNTEAFF.

This clone was counted only a few times. The J gene is TRBJ2-7, the V gene TRBV6-9, with D possibly matching TRBD2 (6 bases). Germline values: CDR1 MNHGY, CDR2 SVAAGI. The V and J ends lost 5 bases and 2 bases respectively, with 16 bases between them. The CDR3 covers 15 residues. The CDR3 protein is CASSPGRGKTYEQYF. CDR3 in DNA: TGTGCCAGCAGTCCTGGGCGGGGCAAGACCTACGAGCAGTACTTC.

This clone was recorded a few times. The chain links TRBV6-6 to TRBJ1-1, with 7 bases fitting TRBD1. Looked up from germline, CDR1 is MNHNY and CDR2 is SVGAGI (reference sequence). V lost 4 bases to trimming and J lost 1 base; unmatched junction nucleotides: 3. The CDR3 runs to 14 residues. In nucleotides, the CDR3 is TGTGCCAGCAGTTGGAGACAGGGGAACACTGAAGCTTTCTTT. This encodes CASSWRQGNTEAFF.

The chain has TRBV5-6 and TRBJ2-3; 7 nucleotides match TRBD2. This CDR3 is 15 amino acids long. The germline V gene encodes CDR1 SGHDT and CDR2 YYEEEE. J lost 2 bases, V lost 4 bases, and 7 bases had no gene match. CDR3 nucleotides: TGTGCCAGCAGCCGGCGGGAGCGGTACACAGATACGCAGTATTTT. Its protein is CASSRRERYTDTQYF.

The V call is TRBV6-5, the J call TRBJ1-1, with D possibly TRBD1 on 5 matching bases. The CDR3 sequence is 15 residues long. V lost 0 bases and J 5 bases, leaving 13 bases between the germline ends. Germline lookup yields CDR1 MNHEY and CDR2 SVGAGI. Here the CDR3 DNA reads TGTGCCAGCAGTTACTCGCGACAGAGGTCGACTGAAGCTTTCTTT. Amino acids: CASSYSRQRSTEAFF.

This clone ranks as medium-sized. The CDR3 DNA sequence: TGTGCCAGTAGTCCCAGGGGAGTCACTACGCAGTATTTT. Translated: CASSPRGVTTQYF. This chain connects TRBV19 to TRBJ2-3; D possibly corresponds to TRBD1 (6 bases). Trimming pared 5 bases from V and 8 bases from J, leaving 14 bases between. The CDR3 loop spans 13 amino acids. Germline V gene data show CDR1 as LNHDA and CDR2 as SQIVND (reference sequence).

This clone appeared a few times. This chain joins TRBV30 and TRBJ2-2; 7 nucleotides match TRBD1. This CDR3 region has 13 residues. The junction had 6 bases not matched to a gene; V was cut back by 8 bases and J by 3 bases. In germline, CDR1 is GTSNPN, CDR2 SVGIG (reference sequence). The CDR3 nucleotides are TGTGCCGGAGAGACAGGGCACACCGGGGAGCTGTTTTTT. As protein: CAGETGHTGELFF.